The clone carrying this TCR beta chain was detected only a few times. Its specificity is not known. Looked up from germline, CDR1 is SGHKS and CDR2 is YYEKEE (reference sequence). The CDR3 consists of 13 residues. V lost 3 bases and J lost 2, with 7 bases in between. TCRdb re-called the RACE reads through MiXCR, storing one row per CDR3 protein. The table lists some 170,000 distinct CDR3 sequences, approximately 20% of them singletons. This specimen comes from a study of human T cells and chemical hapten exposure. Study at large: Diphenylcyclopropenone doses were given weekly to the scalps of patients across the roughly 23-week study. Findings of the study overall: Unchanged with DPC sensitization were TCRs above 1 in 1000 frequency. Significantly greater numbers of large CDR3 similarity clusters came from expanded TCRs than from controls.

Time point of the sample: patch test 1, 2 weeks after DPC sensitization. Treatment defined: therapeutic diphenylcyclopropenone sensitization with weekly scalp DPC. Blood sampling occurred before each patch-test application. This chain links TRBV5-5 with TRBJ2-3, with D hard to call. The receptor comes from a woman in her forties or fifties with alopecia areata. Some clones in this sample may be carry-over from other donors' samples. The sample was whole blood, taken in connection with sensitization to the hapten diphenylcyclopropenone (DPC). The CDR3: CASSSLITDTQYF. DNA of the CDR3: TGTGCCAGCAGCTCTTTAATCACAGATACGCAGTATTTT.